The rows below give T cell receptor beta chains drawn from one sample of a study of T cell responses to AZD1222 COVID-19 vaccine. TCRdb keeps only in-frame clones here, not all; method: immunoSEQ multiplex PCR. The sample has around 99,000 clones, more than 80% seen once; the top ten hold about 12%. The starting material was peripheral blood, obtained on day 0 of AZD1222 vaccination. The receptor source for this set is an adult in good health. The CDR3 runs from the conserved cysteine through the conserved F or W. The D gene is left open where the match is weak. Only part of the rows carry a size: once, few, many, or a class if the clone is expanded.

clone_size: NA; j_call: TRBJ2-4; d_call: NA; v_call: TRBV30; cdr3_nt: TGTGCCTGGAGTGTAACCGGCCTAGCCAAAAACATTCAGTACTTC; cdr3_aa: CAWSVTGLAKNIQYF
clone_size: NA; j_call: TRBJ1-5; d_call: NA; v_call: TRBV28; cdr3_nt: TGTGCCAGCAGTGGGTCAGGCAATCAGCCCCAGCATTTT; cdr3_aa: CASSGSGNQPQHF
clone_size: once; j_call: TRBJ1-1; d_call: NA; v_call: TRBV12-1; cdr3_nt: TGTGCCAGCAGCTTAGGACAGCCGAACACTGAAGCTTTCTTT; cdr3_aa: CASSLGQPNTEAFF
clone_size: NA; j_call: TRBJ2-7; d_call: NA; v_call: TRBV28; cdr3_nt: TGTGCCAGCAGGAAGACAGGTCACTACGAGCAGTACTTC; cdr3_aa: CASRKTGHYEQYF
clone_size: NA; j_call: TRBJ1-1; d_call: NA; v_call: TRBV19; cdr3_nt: TGTGCCAGTAGTATGTGGACTGAAGCTTTCTTT; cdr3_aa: CASSMWTEAFF
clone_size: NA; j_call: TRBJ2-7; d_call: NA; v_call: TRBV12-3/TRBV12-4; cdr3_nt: TGTGCCAGCAGCCGCGTCTACGAGCAGTACTTC; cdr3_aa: CASSRVYEQYF
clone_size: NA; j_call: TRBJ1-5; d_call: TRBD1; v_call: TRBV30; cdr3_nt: TGTGCCTGGAGTGATCAGGGGGCTGGTCAGCCCCAGCATTTT; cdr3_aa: CAWSDQGAGQPQHF
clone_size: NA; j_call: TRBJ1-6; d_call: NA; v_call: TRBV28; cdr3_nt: TGTGCCAGCAGTCTGGTGGGGGCGGTCTATAATTCACCCCTCCACTTT; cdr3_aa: CASSLVGAVYNSPLHF
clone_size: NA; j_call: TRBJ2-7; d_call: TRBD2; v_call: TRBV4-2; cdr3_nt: TGTGCCAGCAGCCAAGATAGCGGGGGGGCCGACGAGCAGTACTTC; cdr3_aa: CASSQDSGGADEQYF
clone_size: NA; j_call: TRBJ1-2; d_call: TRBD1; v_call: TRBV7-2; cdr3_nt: TGTGCCAGCAGCCGGTGGAGGGGGCTAGATGGCTACACCTTC; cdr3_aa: CASSRWRGLDGYTF
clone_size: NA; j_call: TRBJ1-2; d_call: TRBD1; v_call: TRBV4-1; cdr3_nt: TGCGCCAGCAGCCTACTAAGCACAGGGGGGCATGGCTACACCTTC; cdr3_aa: CASSLLSTGGHGYTF
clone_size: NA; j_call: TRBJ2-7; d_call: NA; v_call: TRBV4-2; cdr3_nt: TGTGCCAGCAGCCAAGTTTTGGCGGAACCCTCCTACGAGCAGTACTTC; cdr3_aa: CASSQVLAEPSYEQYF
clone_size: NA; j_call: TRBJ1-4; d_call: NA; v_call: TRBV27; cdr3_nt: TGTGCCAGCAGTTTAGAAGGGGTGGGAACTAATGAAAAACTGTTTTTT; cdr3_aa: CASSLEGVGTNEKLFF
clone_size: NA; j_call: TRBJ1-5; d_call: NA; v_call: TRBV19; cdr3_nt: TGTGCCAGTAGTATTAATTACGGGAACAATCAGCCCCAGCATTTT; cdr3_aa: CASSINYGNNQPQHF
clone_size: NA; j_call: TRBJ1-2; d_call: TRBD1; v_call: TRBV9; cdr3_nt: TGTGCCAGCAGCGAGTCCGGAGGGACAGGGCTTGGCTACACCTTC; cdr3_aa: CASSESGGTGLGYTF
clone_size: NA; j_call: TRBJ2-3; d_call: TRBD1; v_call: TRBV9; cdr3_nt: TGTGCCAGCAGCGTGGCCGAGGACAGGGTCCGAGATACGCAGTATTTT; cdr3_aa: CASSVAEDRVRDTQYF
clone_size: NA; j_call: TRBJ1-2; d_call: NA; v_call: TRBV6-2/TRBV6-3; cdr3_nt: TGTGCCAGCAGTTACGAGGGTTTTGGCTACACCTTC; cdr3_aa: CASSYEGFGYTF
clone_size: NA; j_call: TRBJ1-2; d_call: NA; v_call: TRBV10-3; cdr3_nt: TGTGCCATCAAAGGTTCAGTTTATGGCTACACCTTC; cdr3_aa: CAIKGSVYGYTF
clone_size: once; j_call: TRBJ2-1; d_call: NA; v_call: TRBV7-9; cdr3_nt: TGTGGTTATATCACCGAACACGGGACTTTCAATGAGCAGTTCTTC; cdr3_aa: CGYITEHGTFNEQFF
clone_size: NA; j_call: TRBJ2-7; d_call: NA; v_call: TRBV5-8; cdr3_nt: TGTGCCAGCAGCTTAGGGATGTCCTACGAGCAGTACTTC; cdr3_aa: CASSLGMSYEQYF
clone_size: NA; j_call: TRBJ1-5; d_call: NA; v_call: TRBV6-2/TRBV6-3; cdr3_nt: TGTGCCAGCAGCCCTCATAGGCAGGGATCGGTAAGCAATCAGCCCCAGCATTTT; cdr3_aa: CASSPHRQGSVSNQPQHF
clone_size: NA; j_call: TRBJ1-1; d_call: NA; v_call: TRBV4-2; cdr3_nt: TGTGCCAGCAGCCAAGATCCGGGTAATGAAGCTTTCTTT; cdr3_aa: CASSQDPGNEAFF
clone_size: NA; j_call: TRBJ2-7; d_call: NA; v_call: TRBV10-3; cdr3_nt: TGTGCCATCAGTGCGGGCTACGAGCAGTACTTC; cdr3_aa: CAISAGYEQYF
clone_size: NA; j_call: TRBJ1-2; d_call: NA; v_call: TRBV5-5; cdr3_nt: TGTGCCAGCAGCTTGTTCGGGGCGGATGGCTACACCTTC; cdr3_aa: CASSLFGADGYTF
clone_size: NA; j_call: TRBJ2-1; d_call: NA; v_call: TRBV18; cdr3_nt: TGTGCCAGCTCACAGACTCCCCTTATGGGGCAGTTCTTC; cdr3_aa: CASSQTPLMGQFF
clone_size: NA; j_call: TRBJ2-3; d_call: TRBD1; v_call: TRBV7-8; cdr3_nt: TGTGCCAGCAGCCAGGGACAGGGGGATCAAGATACGCAGTATTTT; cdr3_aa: CASSQGQGDQDTQYF
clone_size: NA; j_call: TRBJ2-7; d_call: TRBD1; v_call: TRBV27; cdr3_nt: TGTGCCAGCCGTAGCTCCGACAGGGGCTACGAGCAGTACTTC; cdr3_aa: CASRSSDRGYEQYF
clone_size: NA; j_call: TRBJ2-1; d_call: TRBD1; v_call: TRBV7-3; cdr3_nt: TGTGCCAGCAGCCCCGACAGGGTTGGTGAGCAGTTCTTC; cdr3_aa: CASSPDRVGEQFF
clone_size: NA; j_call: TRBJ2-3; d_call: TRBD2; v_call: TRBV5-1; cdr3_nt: TGCGCCAGCAGTACGGGACTAGCGGGGGGGTACCCAGATACGCAGTATTTT; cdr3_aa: CASSTGLAGGYPDTQYF
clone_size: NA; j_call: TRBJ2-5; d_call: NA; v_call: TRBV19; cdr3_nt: TGTGCCAGTAGTATGGGGGCGAAAGGCCTGACCCGGGTCCTCCAAGAGACCCAGTACTTC; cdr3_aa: CASSMGAKGLTRVLQETQYF
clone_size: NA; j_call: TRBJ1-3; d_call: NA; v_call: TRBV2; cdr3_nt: TGTGCCAGCAGCCCCCAGACAGTCTCTGGAAACACCATATATTTT; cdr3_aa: CASSPQTVSGNTIYF
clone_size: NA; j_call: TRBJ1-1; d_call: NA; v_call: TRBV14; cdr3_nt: TGTGCCAGCAGCCTTCGACAGAAATTGAACACTGAAGCTTTCTTT; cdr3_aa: CASSLRQKLNTEAFF
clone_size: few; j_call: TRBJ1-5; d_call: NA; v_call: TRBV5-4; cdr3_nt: TGTGCCAGCAGCTTGGGCGGGGGAGGCAGTCAGCCCCAGCATTTT; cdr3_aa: CASSLGGGGSQPQHF
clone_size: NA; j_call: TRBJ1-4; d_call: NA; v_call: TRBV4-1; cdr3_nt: TGCGCCAGCAGCCAAGTGCGGGGCGGGAATGAAAAACTGTTTTTT; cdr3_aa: CASSQVRGGNEKLFF
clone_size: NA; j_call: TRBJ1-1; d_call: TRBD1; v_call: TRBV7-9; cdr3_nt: TGTGCCAGCAGCTTCGGCTTGGGGACAGAGAACACTGAAGCTTTCTTT; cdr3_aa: CASSFGLGTENTEAFF
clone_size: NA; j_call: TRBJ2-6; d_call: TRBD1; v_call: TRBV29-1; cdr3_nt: TGCAGCGTTAGGACAGGGGGCGCATCTGGGGCCAACGTCCTGACTTTC; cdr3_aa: CSVRTGGASGANVLTF
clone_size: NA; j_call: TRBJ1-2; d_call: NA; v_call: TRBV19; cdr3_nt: TGTGCCACCCTCGGGAATGGCTACACCTTC; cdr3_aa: CATLGNGYTF
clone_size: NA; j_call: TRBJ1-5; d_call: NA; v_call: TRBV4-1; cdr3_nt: TGCGCCAGCGGGGGGGGCCTTAGCAATCAGCCCCAGCATTTT; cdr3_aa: CASGGGLSNQPQHF
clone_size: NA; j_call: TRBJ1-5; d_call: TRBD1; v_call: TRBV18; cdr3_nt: TGTGCCAGCTCACGGGACAGTAGCAATCAGCCCCAGCATTTT; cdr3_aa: CASSRDSSNQPQHF
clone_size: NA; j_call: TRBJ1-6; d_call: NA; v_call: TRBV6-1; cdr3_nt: TGTGCCAGCAGTGACAGACTGGATGAATCACCCCTCCACTTT; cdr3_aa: CASSDRLDESPLHF
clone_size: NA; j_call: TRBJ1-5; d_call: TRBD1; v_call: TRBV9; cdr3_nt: TGTGCCAGCAGCGTAGGACAGGGGAGGGAGCCCCAGCATTTT; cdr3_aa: CASSVGQGREPQHF
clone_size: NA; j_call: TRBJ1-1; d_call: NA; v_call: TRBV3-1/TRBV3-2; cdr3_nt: TGTGCCAGCAGCCAAGACCCCATACTTTTTGAGACAGGCACGACTGAAGCTTTCTTT; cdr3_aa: CASSQDPILFETGTTEAFF
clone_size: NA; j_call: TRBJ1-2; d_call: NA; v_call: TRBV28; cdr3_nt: TGTGCCATTAACTCTAGGGGCTATGGCTACACCTTC; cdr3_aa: CAINSRGYGYTF
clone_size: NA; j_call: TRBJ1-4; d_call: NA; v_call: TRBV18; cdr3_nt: TGTGCCAGCTCCCCGCCGGGGGGAAAACTGTTTTTT; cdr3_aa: CASSPPGGKLFF
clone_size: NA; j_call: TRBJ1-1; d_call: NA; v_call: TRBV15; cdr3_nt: TGTGCCACCAGCAGAGATCGGGTCACTGAAGCTTTCTTT; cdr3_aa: CATSRDRVTEAFF
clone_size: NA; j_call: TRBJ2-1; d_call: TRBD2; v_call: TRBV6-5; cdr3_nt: TGTGCCAGCAGGAGGATTACGGGGGGGCCGCTGGAGCAGTTCTTC; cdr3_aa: CASRRITGGPLEQFF
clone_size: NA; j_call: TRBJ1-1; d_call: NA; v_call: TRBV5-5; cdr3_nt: TGTGCCAGCAGAGTAGCCGGGAGAGGGTGGACTGAAGCTTTCTTT; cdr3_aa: CASRVAGRGWTEAFF
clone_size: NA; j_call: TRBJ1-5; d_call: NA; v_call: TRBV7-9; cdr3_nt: TGTGCCAGCAGCTTAGTCAGGGCAGAGGATCAGCCCCAGCATTTT; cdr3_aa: CASSLVRAEDQPQHF
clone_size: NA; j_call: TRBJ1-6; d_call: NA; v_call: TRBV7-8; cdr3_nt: TGTGCCAGCAGCTTAGATAGGACACTTTCACCCCTCCACTTT; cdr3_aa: CASSLDRTLSPLHF
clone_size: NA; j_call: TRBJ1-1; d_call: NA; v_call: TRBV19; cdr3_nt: TGTGCCAGTAATGCGAGGACCGCGGGAACTGAAGCTTTCTTT; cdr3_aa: CASNARTAGTEAFF
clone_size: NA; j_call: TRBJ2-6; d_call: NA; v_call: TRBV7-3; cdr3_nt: TGTGCCAGCAGCCGGGGGAATATGGTCTCTGGGGCCAACGTCCTGACTTTC; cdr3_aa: CASSRGNMVSGANVLTF
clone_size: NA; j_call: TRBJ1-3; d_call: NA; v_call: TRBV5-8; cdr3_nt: TGTGCCAGCAGCTTGCTGATCGGGGCGTCGGGAAACACCATATATTTT; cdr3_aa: CASSLLIGASGNTIYF
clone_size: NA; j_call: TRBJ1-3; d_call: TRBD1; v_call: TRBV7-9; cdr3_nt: TGTGCCAGCAGCCCAACAGGGGGTCCAGGAAACACCATATATTTT; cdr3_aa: CASSPTGGPGNTIYF
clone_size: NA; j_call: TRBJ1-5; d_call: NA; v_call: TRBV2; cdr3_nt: TGTGCCAGCAGCGATCAGTCAGGGTCCGCCAATCAGCCCCAGCATTTT; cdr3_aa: CASSDQSGSANQPQHF
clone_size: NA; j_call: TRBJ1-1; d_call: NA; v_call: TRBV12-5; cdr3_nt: TGTGCTAGTGGTTTGGTACTCACAGGGAGCACTGAAGCTTTCTTT; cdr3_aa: CASGLVLTGSTEAFF
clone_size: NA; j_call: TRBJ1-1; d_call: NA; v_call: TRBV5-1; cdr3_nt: TGCGCCAGCAGCGCCAGGGAGGCAGGGAACACTGAAGCTTTCTTT; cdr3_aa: CASSAREAGNTEAFF
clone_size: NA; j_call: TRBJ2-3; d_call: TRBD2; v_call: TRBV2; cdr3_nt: TGTGCCAGCAGGGGGGGACTAACCGAGACGCAGTATTTT; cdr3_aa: CASRGGLTETQYF